One sample yielded the 26 T cell receptor beta chains listed below, sequenced in a study of blood T cells in healthy people across ages. For the second PCR, which ran for roughly 7 to 11 cycles, a sample-barcoded 5' primer and a J-beta primer mix were used. From the 5' RACE reads, TCRdb called clonotypes with MiXCR, one entry per CDR3 protein. The sample has roughly 2 million distinct CDR3 sequences, just under 50% seen once; the top ten hold around 2.1%. Sequencing was performed on blood. These receptors all stem from a woman between 40 and 55 years old in good health.

The rearrangement uses TRBV27 and TRBJ1-2, with D tentatively TRBD1 (5 bases). Between the trimmed V and J ends, which lost 6 bases and 8 bases, there was a span of 7 bases. Germline CDR1 and CDR2: MNHEY and SMNVEV (reference sequence). The CDR3 length is 10 residues. CDR3 region: CASRRGGYTF. In DNA, the CDR3 is TGTGCCAGCAGGAGGGGCGGCTACACCTTC.

The chain employs TRBV25-1 and TRBJ1-1; 9 bases map to TRBD1. In germline, CDR1 is MGHDK, CDR2 SYGVNS. J lost 11 bases, V lost 7 bases, and 11 bases had no gene match. This CDR3 is built from 13 residues. The CDR3 spells CASTDWRGQGAFF. CDR3 in DNA: TGTGCCAGCACTGACTGGCGGGGACAGGGCGCTTTCTTT.

The V call is TRBV7-2, the J call TRBJ1-2; tentatively, D is TRBD1 (5 bases). Germline V gene sequence: CDR1 SGHTA, CDR2 FQGNSA. V lost 0 bases, J lost 3 bases, and 20 bases lay in between. This CDR3 spans 18 amino acids. Here the CDR3 DNA reads TGTGCCAGCAGCTTAGCTCCCACATCTGGGGGTACCGACTATGGCTACACCTTC. Translation gives CASSLAPTSGGTDYGYTF.

The rearrangement uses TRBV25-1 and TRBJ2-4, with D perhaps TRBD1 (5 bases). Per the germline V gene, CDR1 is MGHDK and CDR2 is SYGVNS. Trimming took 7 bases from V and 7 from J, leaving 14 bases between them. The CDR3 contains 13 residues. The CDR3 here is CASKLGVHNIQYF. The CDR3 DNA reads TGTGCCAGCAAATTAGGGGTGCATAACATTCAGTACTTC.

This chain uses TRBV27 with TRBJ2-7, with 11 nucleotides matching TRBD1. V lost 4 bases to trimming and J lost 7 bases; unmatched junction nucleotides: 15. Germline CDR1 is MNHEY and CDR2 is SMNVEV (reference sequence). The CDR3 covers 17 residues. CDR3 region: CASSSRTGGPSYNEQYF. The CDR3, as DNA: TGTGCCAGCAGTTCCAGGACAGGGGGCCCCTCCTACAATGAGCAGTACTTC.

This clonotype was seen only a few times. The chain joins TRBV20-1 to TRBJ2-6; D gene ambiguous. CDR1 and CDR2 (germline): DFQATT, SNEGSKA (reference sequence). CDR3 size: 16 residues. The V end was cut by 3 bases, the J end by 4 bases, with 16 bases between. This CDR3 reads CSASISSVAGANVLTF. CDR3 in DNA: TGCAGTGCTAGCATCTCTTCTGTCGCCGGGGCCAACGTCCTGACTTTC.

The chain employs TRBV10-3 and TRBJ2-5; D might be TRBD1 (6 bases). V was shortened by 10 bases and J by 3 bases, with 12 bases between the two germline ends. CDR1 is ENHRY and CDR2 is SYGVKD in the germline V gene. CDR3 length: 12 amino acids. The CDR3 loop is CATTGSEETQYF. The CDR3 region has the DNA TGTGCCACCACAGGGTCGGAAGAGACCCAGTACTTC.

Worth noting for this clonotype: An end of the junction differs from the germline gene, which may be a read error. The J gene is TRBJ1-1, the V gene TRBV6-5; the match to TRBD1 covers 8 bases. Germline CDR1 reads MNHEY; CDR2 reads SVGAGI. The CDR3 spans 17 residues. DNA of the CDR3: TGTGCCAGCAGTTACGCTTCGGCAGGGGGCAGGTACACTGGAGCTTTCTTT. Amino acid sequence: CASSYASAGGRYTGAFF.

V usage is TRBV20-1 and J usage is TRBJ2-2; D tentatively reads TRBD1 or TRBD2 (5 bases each). The CDR3 runs 15 residues. With 0 bases removed from V and 0 bases from J, the gap between germline ends came to 8 bases. Germline V gene lookup returns CDR1 DFQATT and CDR2 SNEGSKA (reference sequence). Here the CDR3 DNA reads TGCAGTGCTAGAGAGGGGACCGCGAACACCGGGGAGCTGTTTTTT. This sequence encodes CSAREGTANTGELFF.

The chain has TRBV20-1 and TRBJ2-1, with unresolved D. Matching the DNA end better, TRBJ2-7 makes the J call doubtful. Looked up from germline, CDR1 is DFQATT and CDR2 is SNEGSKA (reference sequence). The CDR3 is 11 residues long. CDR3 nucleotides: TGCAGTGCTAGTACGAGCAATGAGCAGTACTTC. Protein sequence: CSASTSNEQYF.

The chain couples TRBV20-1 to TRBJ1-6; D unclear. With 2 bases removed from V and 0 bases from J, the gap between germline ends came to 8 bases. This CDR3 comprises 15 residues. Germline V gene lookup returns CDR1 DFQATT and CDR2 SNEGSKA (reference sequence). The CDR3 loop is CSARKPGSYNSPLHF. As DNA, the CDR3 is TGCAGTGCTAGAAAACCCGGCTCCTATAATTCACCCCTCCACTTT.

The chain combines TRBV6-2 or TRBV6-3 with TRBJ2-5; TRBD1 aligns across 9 bases. This CDR3 spans 13 amino acids. The ends lost 2 bases at V and 11 bases at J; junction bases unmatched: 6. The germline V gene has CDR1 MNHEY and CDR2 SVGEGT. CDR3 coding DNA: TGTGCCAGCAGTTACAACAGGGGGCATGAGCAGTACTTC. Translating gives CASSYNRGHEQYF.

J is TRBJ1-1 and V is TRBV7-9; perhaps TRBD1 as D (6 bases). The germline CDR1 and CDR2 sequences are SEHNR and FQNEAQ (reference sequence). The V end lost 2 bases, the J end lost 2 bases, and 15 bases lay between the germline ends. The CDR3 sequence is 16 residues long. CDR3 amino acids: CASSLIRGRENTEAFF. Written as DNA, the CDR3 is TGTGCCAGCAGCTTAATCAGGGGACGCGAAAACACTGAAGCTTTCTTT.

This chain uses TRBV7-2 with TRBJ1-4; 10 positions agree with TRBD1. Germline CDR1 and CDR2: SGHTA and FQGNSA. J gave up 7 bases and V 8 bases, and 4 bases lay outside the gene matches. The CDR3 extends over 13 amino acids. CDR3 amino acids: CASSGQGTEKLFF. The CDR3 region has the DNA TGTGCCAGCTCGGGACAGGGGACTGAAAAACTGTTTTTT.

This clonotype came up a few times. J is TRBJ2-7 and V is TRBV7-2; no clear D. Germline V gives CDR1 SGHTA, CDR2 FQGNSA. Trimming shortened V by 2 bases and J by 0 bases, and 11 bases separated the two germline ends. This CDR3 spans 15 amino acids. CDR3 loop: CASSLSWSTSYEQYF. Written as DNA, the CDR3 is TGTGCCAGCAGCTTATCTTGGTCAACCTCCTACGAGCAGTACTTC.

J is TRBJ1-2 and V is TRBV20-1, with D possibly matching TRBD1 (6 bases). Germline assignment: CDR1 DFQATT and CDR2 SNEGSKA (reference sequence). This CDR3 spans 16 amino acids. Trimming cost V 0 bases and J 5 bases, with 19 bases left between them. Here the CDR3 DNA reads TGCAGTGCTAGAGATCCCCCAGGGGAGAGGCCTTATGGCTACACCTTC. This gives the protein CSARDPPGERPYGYTF.

This clonotype was counted only a few times. This chain connects TRBV6-5 to TRBJ2-1, with a weak D call TRBD1 (6 bases). Germline V gene lookup returns CDR1 MNHEY and CDR2 SVGAGI. There are 14 residues in the CDR3. Trimming took 4 bases from V and 8 from J, leaving 15 bases between them. The CDR3 region is CASSFGTPRDEQFF. The CDR3 coding sequence is TGTGCCAGCAGTTTTGGGACACCACGGGATGAGCAGTTCTTC.

The chain uses TRBV6-5 and TRBJ1-5; weak D call: TRBD1 (6 bases). The germline V and J ends were trimmed by 6 bases and 0 bases, with 12 bases remaining between them. The CDR3 length is 15 residues. The germline V gene has CDR1 MNHEY and CDR2 SVGAGI. CDR3 nucleotides: TGTGCCAGCAGGGACAGTTTATATAGCAATCAGCCCCAGCATTTT. This codes for CASRDSLYSNQPQHF.

This clonotype was detected a few times. V and J are TRBV4-3 and TRBJ1-6; possibly TRBD1 for D (5 bases). With 1 base removed from V and 9 bases from J, the gap between germline ends came to 7 bases. The CDR3 covers 13 residues. Germline V gene sequence: CDR1 LGHNA, CDR2 YSLEER. The CDR3 nucleotides are TGCGCCAGCAGCCAAGCAGGGCTTTCACCCCTCCACTTT. Translated: CASSQAGLSPLHF.

This clonotype was detected only a few times. This chain connects TRBV15 to TRBJ2-5; a possible D gene is TRBD1 (5 bases). CDR3 length: 15 amino acids. Trimming cost V 0 bases and J 0 bases, with 8 bases left between them. From germline, CDR1 is LNHNV and CDR2 YYDKDF (reference sequence). The CDR3: CATSRDQGHQETQYF. The DNA of the CDR3 is TGTGCCACCAGCAGAGATCAGGGTCACCAAGAGACCCAGTACTTC.

The genes are TRBV28 and TRBJ2-3; TRBD2 might be the D (5 bases). The CDR3 covers 16 residues. Trimming left V 7 bases short and J 1 base short, with 18 bases between. Germline CDR1 and CDR2: MDHEN and SYDVKM. The CDR3 nucleotides read TGTGCCAGCAATCTCGAGGGCATTTCCCGCACAGATACGCAGTATTTT. Its translation: CASNLEGISRTDTQYF.

J is TRBJ2-1 and V is TRBV4-2; D ambiguous. The germline V and J ends were trimmed by 1 base and 9 bases, with 16 bases remaining between them. The germline CDR1 and CDR2 sequences are LGHNA and YNFKEQ. The CDR3 totals 15 residues. The CDR3 loop reads CASSQGPLVDSEQFF. For the CDR3, the DNA is TGTGCCAGCAGCCAAGGGCCTCTAGTCGACTCTGAGCAGTTCTTC.

The chain carries TRBV20-1 and TRBJ2-5; D may correspond to TRBD1 or TRBD2 (6 bases each). Trimming stripped 6 bases from V and 9 bases from J, with 20 bases between. This CDR3 region has 13 residues. The germline CDR1 and CDR2 sequences are DFQATT and SNEGSKA (reference sequence). CDR3 region: CSAPARPEGAQYF. As DNA, the CDR3 is TGCAGTGCCCCGGCCAGACCGGAGGGGGCCCAGTACTTC.

This clonotype was observed a handful of times. The V call is TRBV6-2 or TRBV6-3, the J call TRBJ2-3; 7 positions agree with TRBD2. The CDR3 runs to 14 residues. Germline loops: CDR1 MNHEY, CDR2 SVGEGT. V trimming: 8 bases; J trimming: 8 bases; junction bases outside the gene matches: 13. The CDR3 loop reads CASHKTSRMGTQYF. The CDR3 coding sequence is TGTGCCAGCCATAAGACTAGCCGAATGGGTACGCAGTATTTT.

At least ten counts were recorded for this clonotype. The V gene is TRBV3-1, the J gene TRBJ1-2, with D unresolved. The CDR3 runs 13 residues. CDR1 is LGHDT, CDR2 YNNKEL, per germline (reference sequence). Trimming stripped 1 base from V and 3 bases from J, with 6 bases between. The CDR3 DNA follows: TGTGCCAGCAGCCAAGCCACAGACTATGGCTACACCTTC. Its protein is CASSQATDYGYTF.

The chain is built from TRBV20-1 and TRBJ2-1; TRBD2 agrees at 11 bases. The trim removed 5 bases at V and 5 bases at J, leaving 11 bases unmatched. The CDR3 is made up of 16 amino acids. Germline CDR1 DFQATT, CDR2 SNEGSKA (reference sequence). The CDR3 DNA sequence: TGCAGTGCTGCCGCGGTACTAGCGGGGGCGGACAATGAGCAGTTCTTC. Protein: CSAAAVLAGADNEQFF.